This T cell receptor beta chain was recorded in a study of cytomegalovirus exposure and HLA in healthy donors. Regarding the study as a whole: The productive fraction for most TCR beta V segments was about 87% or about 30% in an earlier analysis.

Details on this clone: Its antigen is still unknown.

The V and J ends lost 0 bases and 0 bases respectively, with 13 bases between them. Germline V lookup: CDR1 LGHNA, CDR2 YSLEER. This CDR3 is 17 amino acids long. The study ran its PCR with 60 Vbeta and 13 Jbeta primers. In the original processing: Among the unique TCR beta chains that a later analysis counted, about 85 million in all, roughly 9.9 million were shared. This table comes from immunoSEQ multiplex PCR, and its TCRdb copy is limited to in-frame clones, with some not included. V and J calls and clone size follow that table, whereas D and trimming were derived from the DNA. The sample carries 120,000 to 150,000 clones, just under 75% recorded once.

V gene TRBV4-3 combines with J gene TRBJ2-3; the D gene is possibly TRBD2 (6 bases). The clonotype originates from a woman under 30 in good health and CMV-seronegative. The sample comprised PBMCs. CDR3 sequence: CASSQDLAGTSTDTQYF. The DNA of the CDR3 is TGCGCCAGCAGCCAAGATTTGGCGGGGACTAGCACAGATACGCAGTATTTT.